This T cell receptor beta chain was recorded in a study of CD8+ T cells in alopecia areata. V was pared by 1 base and J by 0 bases, with 9 bases between. Germline lookup yields CDR1 LNHNV and CDR2 YYDKDF (reference sequence). This CDR3 is 16 amino acids long. Lesional scalp punch biopsies and peripheral blood were collected from alopecia areata patients. Extraction of RNA preceded its reverse transcription into cDNA, which served as the sequencing template. Generated by immunoSEQ multiplex PCR, the TCRdb table keeps only in-frame clones and is missing some. The sample contains approximately 12,000 clones, roughly 57% of which appear only once.

V and J are TRBV15 and TRBJ2-2; D not certain. Input material: skin. The receptor comes from a human donor with alopecia areata. The CDR3, as DNA: TGTGCCACCAGCAGAGTCGGCGATACGAACACCGGGGAGCTGTTTTTT. It specifies CATSRVGDTNTGELFF.